This is a list of T cell receptor beta chains from one sample in a study of T cell changes during pregnancy in multiple sclerosis. Clones were sequenced by immunoSEQ multiplex PCR, and TCRdb holds only the in-frame ones, with some missing. The sample includes fewer than 85,000 clones, approximately 92% of them seen just once. Sequenced here: peripheral blood, sampled in the third trimester of pregnancy. The receptors were sampled from a female donor in good health, enrolled as a control in a pregnancy study. Each CDR3 is given with its conserved first and last residue. The D gene is left open where the match is weak. The size of a clone is reported for some rows only, either as once, few or many, or as a class for expanded clones.

d_gene: TRBD1; abundance: few; v_gene: TRBV15; j_gene: TRBJ1-1; CDR3aa: CATSRDFGQVNTEAFF; CDR3nt: TGTGCCACCAGCAGAGACTTCGGACAGGTTAACACTGAAGCTTTCTTT
d_gene: .; abundance: .; v_gene: TRBV19; j_gene: TRBJ1-5; CDR3aa: CASSSSDSSNQPQHF; CDR3nt: TGTGCCAGTAGTTCCTCAGACAGTAGCAATCAGCCCCAGCATTTT
d_gene: .; abundance: .; v_gene: TRBV6-1; j_gene: TRBJ1-1; CDR3aa: CASRGIGHNTEAFF; CDR3nt: TGTGCCAGCAGGGGAATCGGACACAACACTGAAGCTTTCTTT
d_gene: .; abundance: .; v_gene: TRBV6-1; j_gene: TRBJ2-6; CDR3aa: CASSESVAGANVLTF; CDR3nt: TGTGCCAGCAGTGAATCGGTAGCCGGGGCCAACGTCCTGACTTTC
d_gene: .; abundance: .; v_gene: TRBV11-2; j_gene: TRBJ2-6; CDR3aa: CASSLHTGSSGANVLTF; CDR3nt: TGTGCCAGCAGCTTACATACAGGGTCGTCCGGGGCCAACGTCCTGACTTTC
d_gene: .; abundance: .; v_gene: TRBV10-3; j_gene: TRBJ2-7; CDR3aa: CAISVRGGSGEQYF; CDR3nt: TGTGCCATCAGTGTTAGGGGGGGGTCGGGCGAGCAGTACTTC
d_gene: TRBD2; abundance: .; v_gene: TRBV6-5; j_gene: TRBJ2-3; CDR3aa: CASRSGGTDTQYF; CDR3nt: TGTGCCAGCCGAAGCGGGGGCACAGATACGCAGTATTTT
d_gene: .; abundance: .; v_gene: TRBV7-2; j_gene: TRBJ2-1; CDR3aa: CASSLDSNYNEQFF; CDR3nt: TGTGCCAGCAGCTTAGACAGTAACTACAATGAGCAGTTCTTC
d_gene: TRBD2; abundance: .; v_gene: TRBV2; j_gene: TRBJ2-1; CDR3aa: CASRQNSGGGNEQFF; CDR3nt: TGTGCCAGCAGGCAAAATAGCGGGGGGGGCAATGAGCAGTTCTTC
d_gene: .; abundance: .; v_gene: TRBV4-1; j_gene: TRBJ1-1; CDR3aa: CASSPGGADEAFF; CDR3nt: TGCGCCAGCAGCCCCGGGGGGGCGGATGAAGCTTTCTTT
d_gene: .; abundance: few; v_gene: TRBV2; j_gene: TRBJ1-4; CDR3aa: CASSENWADNEKLFF; CDR3nt: TGTGCCAGCAGTGAAAATTGGGCAGACAATGAAAAACTGTTTTTT
d_gene: TRBD1; abundance: .; v_gene: TRBV5-6; j_gene: TRBJ1-3; CDR3aa: CASSLETGTGNTIYF; CDR3nt: TGTGCCAGCAGCTTGGAGACAGGGACTGGAAACACCATATATTTT
d_gene: .; abundance: once; v_gene: TRBV20-1; j_gene: TRBJ2-1; CDR3aa: CSARAQNEQFF; CDR3nt: TGCAGTGCTAGAGCCCAGAATGAGCAGTTCTTC
d_gene: TRBD2; abundance: .; v_gene: TRBV6-5; j_gene: TRBJ2-7; CDR3aa: CASSREVSYEQYF; CDR3nt: TGTGCCAGCAGCCGGGAGGTCTCTTACGAGCAGTACTTC
d_gene: TRBD1; abundance: many; v_gene: TRBV5-1; j_gene: TRBJ1-6; CDR3aa: CASGNGTVYSPLHF; CDR3nt: TGCGCCAGCGGAAACGGGACAGTCTATTCACCCCTCCACTTT
d_gene: TRBD2; abundance: .; v_gene: TRBV14; j_gene: TRBJ2-1; CDR3aa: CASSHRTSGYNEQFF; CDR3nt: TGTGCCAGCAGCCACCGAACTAGCGGCTACAATGAGCAGTTCTTC
d_gene: .; abundance: .; v_gene: TRBV7-2; j_gene: TRBJ2-1; CDR3aa: CASSISASSYNEQFF; CDR3nt: TGTGCCAGCAGCATTAGCGCGAGCTCCTACAATGAGCAGTTCTTC
d_gene: .; abundance: .; v_gene: TRBV4-1; j_gene: TRBJ2-3; CDR3aa: CASSRDFTDTQYF; CDR3nt: TGCGCCAGCAGCCGGGACTTCACAGATACGCAGTATTTT
d_gene: TRBD1; abundance: .; v_gene: TRBV6-5; j_gene: TRBJ1-2; CDR3aa: CASSSRPGQGYYGYTF; CDR3nt: TGTGCCAGCAGTTCTCGACCGGGACAGGGATACTATGGCTACACCTTC
d_gene: .; abundance: .; v_gene: TRBV10-3; j_gene: TRBJ1-5; CDR3aa: CATRSGGDNQPQHF; CDR3nt: TGTGCCACCCGGAGTGGGGGGGACAATCAGCCCCAGCATTTT
d_gene: .; abundance: .; v_gene: TRBV27; j_gene: TRBJ2-7; CDR3aa: CASSLSTGYSYEQYF; CDR3nt: TGTGCCAGCAGTTTATCGACAGGCTACTCCTACGAGCAGTACTTC
d_gene: .; abundance: .; v_gene: TRBV7-7; j_gene: TRBJ2-5; CDR3aa: CASSLGRTAKETQYF; CDR3nt: TGTGCCAGCAGCTTAGGTAGGACAGCGAAAGAGACCCAGTACTTC
d_gene: TRBD1; abundance: once; v_gene: TRBV7-8; j_gene: TRBJ2-7; CDR3aa: CASSLYGTGAGYEQYF; CDR3nt: TGTGCCAGCAGCTTATATGGGACAGGGGCGGGCTACGAGCAGTACTTC
d_gene: TRBD2; abundance: .; v_gene: TRBV28; j_gene: TRBJ2-2; CDR3aa: CASSPIVAGVGTGELFF; CDR3nt: TGTGCCAGCAGTCCCATCGTAGCGGGAGTGGGAACCGGGGAGCTGTTTTTT
d_gene: .; abundance: .; v_gene: TRBV5-1; j_gene: TRBJ1-1; CDR3aa: CASSLGAVEAFF; CDR3nt: TGCGCCAGCAGTTTGGGGGCAGTAGAAGCTTTCTTT
d_gene: TRBD2; abundance: .; v_gene: TRBV7-8; j_gene: TRBJ2-2; CDR3aa: CASSPLGEGTGELFF; CDR3nt: TGTGCCAGCAGCCCGTTGGGGGAGGGCACCGGGGAGCTGTTTTTT
d_gene: .; abundance: .; v_gene: TRBV4-3; j_gene: TRBJ2-7; CDR3aa: CASSQEWSGASDEQYF; CDR3nt: TGCGCCAGCAGCCAAGAATGGTCGGGAGCCTCCGACGAGCAGTACTTC
d_gene: .; abundance: .; v_gene: TRBV2; j_gene: TRBJ2-3; CDR3aa: CASSGLRGADTQYF; CDR3nt: TGTGCCAGCAGTGGATTGCGGGGAGCAGATACGCAGTATTTT
d_gene: .; abundance: .; v_gene: TRBV28; j_gene: TRBJ1-6; CDR3aa: CATLGELYNSPLHF; CDR3nt: TGTGCCACCCTCGGGGAACTCTATAATTCACCCCTCCACTTT
d_gene: .; abundance: .; v_gene: TRBV12-1; j_gene: TRBJ2-7; CDR3aa: CASSSGTSGYEQYF; CDR3nt: TGTGCCAGCAGCTCAGGGACTAGCGGCTACGAGCAGTACTTC
d_gene: .; abundance: .; v_gene: TRBV7-3; j_gene: TRBJ2-7; CDR3aa: CASSLGAQSSYEQYF; CDR3nt: TGTGCCAGCAGCCTAGGGGCACAGAGCTCCTACGAGCAGTACTTC
d_gene: .; abundance: .; v_gene: TRBV5-1; j_gene: TRBJ1-1; CDR3aa: CASSLSGDTEAFF; CDR3nt: TGCGCCAGCAGCTTGTCGGGTGACACTGAAGCTTTCTTT
d_gene: .; abundance: .; v_gene: TRBV5-4; j_gene: TRBJ2-7; CDR3aa: CASSFAGRREQYF; CDR3nt: TGTGCCAGCAGCTTTGCGGGTCGGAGAGAGCAGTACTTC
d_gene: .; abundance: .; v_gene: TRBV9; j_gene: TRBJ2-3; CDR3aa: CASSVPPGNTQYF; CDR3nt: TGTGCCAGCAGCGTACCTCCAGGGAATACGCAGTATTTT
d_gene: TRBD2; abundance: once; v_gene: TRBV27; j_gene: TRBJ2-5; CDR3aa: CASAQGNSGIGETQYF; CDR3nt: TGTGCCAGCGCCCAGGGGAATAGCGGGATCGGAGAGACCCAGTACTTC
d_gene: TRBD1; abundance: .; v_gene: TRBV28; j_gene: TRBJ1-1; CDR3aa: CASADRGYTEAFF; CDR3nt: TGTGCCAGTGCCGACAGGGGGTACACTGAAGCTTTCTTT
d_gene: .; abundance: .; v_gene: TRBV10-3; j_gene: TRBJ1-6; CDR3aa: CAISNSSGIGSPLHF; CDR3nt: TGTGCCATCAGTAATTCATCGGGGATCGGGTCACCCCTCCACTTT
d_gene: TRBD1; abundance: .; v_gene: TRBV28; j_gene: TRBJ2-2; CDR3aa: CASSRQGFNGELFF; CDR3nt: TGTGCCAGCAGTAGACAGGGGTTTAACGGGGAGCTGTTTTTT
d_gene: TRBD1; abundance: .; v_gene: TRBV27; j_gene: TRBJ2-7; CDR3aa: CASGRGPHEQYF; CDR3nt: TGTGCCAGCGGCAGGGGGCCCCACGAGCAGTACTTC
d_gene: .; abundance: .; v_gene: TRBV5-1; j_gene: TRBJ2-5; CDR3aa: CASSFKGIETQYF; CDR3nt: TGCGCCAGCAGCTTCAAGGGGATAGAGACCCAGTACTTC
d_gene: TRBD1; abundance: .; v_gene: TRBV9; j_gene: TRBJ1-2; CDR3aa: CASSVDLTGRKDGYTF; CDR3nt: TGTGCCAGCAGCGTAGATTTGACAGGGCGGAAAGATGGCTACACCTTC
d_gene: .; abundance: .; v_gene: TRBV5-1; j_gene: TRBJ2-5; CDR3aa: CASSSGKETQYF; CDR3nt: TGCGCCAGCAGTTCGGGTAAAGAGACCCAGTACTTC
d_gene: TRBD1; abundance: .; v_gene: TRBV5-6; j_gene: TRBJ2-7; CDR3aa: CASSLGGGLSYEQYF; CDR3nt: TGTGCCAGCAGCTTGGGAGGGGGCCTTTCCTACGAGCAGTACTTC
d_gene: TRBD2; abundance: .; v_gene: TRBV5-4; j_gene: TRBJ2-2; CDR3aa: CASSLASGRSTGELFF; CDR3nt: TGTGCCAGCAGCTTGGCTAGCGGGAGAAGCACCGGGGAGCTGTTTTTT
d_gene: TRBD1; abundance: .; v_gene: TRBV4-3; j_gene: TRBJ2-1; CDR3aa: CASSPPGQGANEQFF; CDR3nt: TGCGCCAGCAGCCCTCCGGGACAGGGGGCAAATGAGCAGTTCTTC
d_gene: TRBD1; abundance: .; v_gene: TRBV6-4; j_gene: TRBJ1-1; CDR3aa: CASSSRLTGGNTEAFF; CDR3nt: TGTGCCAGCAGTTCTAGACTAACAGGGGGCAACACTGAAGCTTTCTTT
d_gene: TRBD1; abundance: .; v_gene: TRBV12-5; j_gene: TRBJ2-2; CDR3aa: CASGNDRGLFRELFF; CDR3nt: TGTGCTAGTGGTAATGACAGGGGGCTCTTCCGGGAGCTGTTTTTT
d_gene: .; abundance: .; v_gene: TRBV28; j_gene: TRBJ1-3; CDR3aa: CASQGMTGNTIYF; CDR3nt: TGTGCCAGCCAGGGGATGACGGGAAACACCATATATTTT
d_gene: .; abundance: .; v_gene: TRBV28; j_gene: TRBJ2-4; CDR3aa: CASTHREYAKNIQYF; CDR3nt: TGTGCCAGCACCCACAGGGAGTACGCCAAAAACATTCAGTACTTC
d_gene: .; abundance: .; v_gene: TRBV19; j_gene: TRBJ1-6; CDR3aa: CASSISKSPLHF; CDR3nt: TGTGCCAGTAGTATATCTAAGTCACCCCTCCACTTT
d_gene: TRBD1; abundance: .; v_gene: TRBV10-3; j_gene: TRBJ1-2; CDR3aa: CAISEPGDSIYGYTF; CDR3nt: TGTGCCATCAGTGAGCCAGGGGACAGCATCTATGGCTACACCTTC
d_gene: .; abundance: .; v_gene: TRBV10-3; j_gene: TRBJ1-2; CDR3aa: CAISESRGANYGYTF; CDR3nt: TGTGCCATCAGTGAGTCGCGCGGCGCTAACTATGGCTACACCTTC
d_gene: TRBD2; abundance: .; v_gene: TRBV18; j_gene: TRBJ2-7; CDR3aa: CASSPSGGAGSYEQYF; CDR3nt: TGTGCCAGCTCACCTAGCGGGGGGGCCGGGTCCTACGAGCAGTACTTC
d_gene: TRBD2; abundance: .; v_gene: TRBV11-2; j_gene: TRBJ2-1; CDR3aa: CASSLVGQRGASYNEQFF; CDR3nt: TGTGCCAGCAGCTTAGTAGGCCAGCGGGGGGCCTCCTACAATGAGCAGTTCTTC
d_gene: .; abundance: .; v_gene: TRBV6-4; j_gene: TRBJ2-1; CDR3aa: CASSDESGAYNEQFF; CDR3nt: TGTGCCAGCAGTGACGAATCAGGGGCCTACAATGAGCAGTTCTTC
d_gene: .; abundance: .; v_gene: TRBV9; j_gene: TRBJ2-3; CDR3aa: CASSLGGVSTDTQYF; CDR3nt: TGTGCCAGCAGTTTAGGAGGCGTGAGCACAGATACGCAGTATTTT
d_gene: TRBD1; abundance: .; v_gene: TRBV7-8; j_gene: TRBJ2-1; CDR3aa: CASSQGVPGGEQFF; CDR3nt: TGTGCCAGCAGCCAGGGGGTTCCCGGCGGCGAGCAGTTCTTC
d_gene: .; abundance: .; v_gene: TRBV4-1; j_gene: TRBJ2-1; CDR3aa: CASSQGVASRGSEQFF; CDR3nt: TGCGCCAGCAGCCAAGGAGTTGCGAGCAGGGGCTCTGAGCAGTTCTTC
d_gene: .; abundance: .; v_gene: TRBV18; j_gene: TRBJ1-4; CDR3aa: CASSPDRIGFSTNEKLFF; CDR3nt: TGTGCCAGCTCACCTGACAGGATAGGATTTTCAACTAATGAAAAACTGTTTTTT